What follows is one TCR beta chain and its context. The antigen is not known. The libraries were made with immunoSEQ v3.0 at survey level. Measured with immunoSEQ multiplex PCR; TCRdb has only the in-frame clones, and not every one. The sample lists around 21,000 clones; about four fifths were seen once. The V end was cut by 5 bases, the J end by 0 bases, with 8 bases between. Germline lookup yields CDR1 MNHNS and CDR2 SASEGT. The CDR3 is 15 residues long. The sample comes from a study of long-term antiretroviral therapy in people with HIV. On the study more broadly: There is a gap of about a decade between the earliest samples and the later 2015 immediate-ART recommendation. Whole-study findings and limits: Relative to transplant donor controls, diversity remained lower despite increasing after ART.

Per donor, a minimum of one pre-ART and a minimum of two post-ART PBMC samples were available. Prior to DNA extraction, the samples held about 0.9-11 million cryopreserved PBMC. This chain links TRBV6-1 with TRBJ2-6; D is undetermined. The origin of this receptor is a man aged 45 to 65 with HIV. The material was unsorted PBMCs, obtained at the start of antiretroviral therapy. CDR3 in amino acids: CASSSDNSGANVLTF. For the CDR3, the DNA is TGTGCCAGCAGTTCAGACAACTCTGGGGCCAACGTCCTGACTTTC.